These 14 T cell receptor beta chains came from one sample sequenced in a study of T cell responses to AZD1222 COVID-19 vaccine. Measured with immunoSEQ multiplex PCR; TCRdb has only the in-frame clones, and not every one. The sample yields 130,000 to 150,000 clones, roughly 92% seen once. Sequencing used peripheral blood, obtained on day 0 of AZD1222 vaccination. The receptor set was obtained from an adult in good health.

This clone was recorded once. The V gene is TRBV19, the J gene TRBJ2-7, with D unclear. Germline V lookup: CDR1 LNHDA, CDR2 SQIVND (reference sequence). This CDR3 is 14 amino acids long. V shed 1 base and J shed 3 bases, with 10 bases lying between them. The CDR3 is CASSIAHSVYEQYF. The CDR3 nucleotides are TGTGCCAGTAGTATAGCCCACAGCGTCTACGAGCAGTACTTC. Looking up the rest from reference TRBV19 and TRBJ2-7 gives the full variable domain: DGGITQSPKYLFRKEGQNVTLSCEQNLNHDAMYWYRQDPGQGLRLIYYSQIVNDFQKGDIAEGYSVSREKKESFPLTVTSAQKNPTAFYLCASSIAHSVYEQYFGPGTRLTVT.

The chain links TRBV5-1 to TRBJ1-1; D call uncertain. Trimming took off 3 bases at V and 3 bases at J, with 12 bases between the two ends. Looked up from germline, CDR1 is SGHRS and CDR2 is YFSETQ. CDR3 length: 14 amino acids. DNA for the CDR3: TGCGCCAGCAGCTCCTTACCGGCCGACACTGAAGCTTTCTTT. It codes for CASSSLPADTEAFF.

The rearrangement links TRBV5-4 to TRBJ2-1, with 9 nucleotides matching TRBD2. Germline loops: CDR1 SGHNT, CDR2 YYREEE (reference sequence). The CDR3 length is 16 residues. V was clipped by 10 bases and J by 5 bases; unmatched bases: 16. The chain's CDR3 is CAVDLTAGGHHNEQFF. The CDR3 DNA reads as TGTGCCGTCGACCTAACAGCGGGAGGCCATCACAATGAGCAGTTCTTC.

This clone was counted a few times. The chain employs TRBV18 and TRBJ2-7; perhaps D is TRBD1 or TRBD2 (5 bases each). Germline CDR1 reads KGHSH; CDR2 reads LQKENI. The CDR3 contains 13 residues. Deletions cut 4 bases from V and 1 base from J, with 8 bases between. The CDR3 region is CASSLGRSYEQYF. The CDR3 DNA sequence: TGTGCCAGCTCACTGGGACGGTCCTACGAGCAGTACTTC.

A few counts support this clone. CDR3: CASIRGRRLFF. Here the CDR3 DNA reads TGTGCCAGTATTCGTGGCCGGAGATTGTTTTTT. V gene TRBV19 combines with J gene TRBJ1-4; no clear D. Deletions cut 7 bases from V and 15 bases from J, with 15 bases between. The V gene's germline CDR1 is LNHDA and CDR2 SQIVND (reference sequence). The CDR3 spans 11 residues.

The chain combines TRBV18 with TRBJ2-3, with TRBD2 as a possible D gene (6 bases). In germline, CDR1 is KGHSH, CDR2 LQKENI. CDR3 length: 17 residues. V was pared by 3 bases and J by 3 bases, with 19 bases between. This chain's CDR3 is CASSPRGAGLMTDTQYF. In DNA form, the CDR3 reads TGTGCCAGCTCACCTCGCGGGGCAGGGCTGATGACAGATACGCAGTATTTT.

The genes are TRBV9 and TRBJ2-7, with TRBD1 as a possible D gene (5 bases). The CDR3 is 14 amino acids. Trimming shortened V by 0 bases and J by 5 bases, and 12 bases separated the two germline ends. Per germline, CDR1 SGDLS and CDR2 YYNGEE. CDR3 DNA: TGTGCCAGCAGCGTAGGACAGCCCGCGAACGAGCAGTACTTC. It yields the protein CASSVGQPANEQYF.

This sequence joins TRBV30 and TRBJ1-1, with D maybe TRBD1 (5 bases). This CDR3 spans 13 amino acids. CDR1 is GTSNPN and CDR2 is SVGIG in the germline V gene (reference sequence). V was cut by 5 bases and J by 5 bases, with 15 bases left in between. CDR3 DNA sequence: TGTGCCTGGCAGCCACAGGTATGGACTGAAGCTTTCTTT. This gives the protein CAWQPQVWTEAFF.

J is TRBJ1-3 and V is TRBV30, with TRBD1 as a possible D gene (6 bases). Germline CDR1 GTSNPN, CDR2 SVGIG (reference sequence). V was trimmed by 3 bases and J by 5 bases, leaving 11 bases between them. This CDR3 is built from 13 residues. CDR3 DNA: TGTGCCTGGAGGTGGGACACTAGAAACACCATATATTTT. It is translated as CAWRWDTRNTIYF. Filled out from reference TRBV30 and TRBJ1-3, the complete variable domain reads SQTIHQWPATLVQPVGSPLSLECTVEGTSNPNLYWYRQAAGRGLQLLFYSVGIGQISSEVPQNLSASRPQDRQFILSSKKLLLSDSGFYLCAWRWDTRNTIYFGEGSWLTVV.

The chain recombines TRBV2 with TRBJ2-1; D possibly uses TRBD1 or TRBD2 (5 bases each). V was pared by 6 bases and J by 4 bases, with 10 bases between. The CDR3 is made up of 13 amino acids. Germline V lookup: CDR1 SNHLY, CDR2 FYNNEI. The CDR3: CASRRDPYNEQFF. The CDR3 DNA sequence: TGTGCCAGCAGACGGGACCCTTACAATGAGCAGTTCTTC.

The CDR3 sequence: CASSRVASDGYTF. The CDR3 DNA is TGTGCCAGCTCACGAGTCGCGTCCGATGGCTACACCTTC. The rearrangement links TRBV18 to TRBJ1-2; D gene unclear. Looked up from germline, CDR1 is KGHSH and CDR2 is LQKENI. The CDR3 runs 13 residues. With 4 bases removed from V and 6 bases from J, the gap between germline ends came to 12 bases.

The rearrangement links TRBV5-4 to TRBJ1-1, with 8 bases identical to TRBD1. Germline V gives CDR1 SGHNT, CDR2 YYREEE (reference sequence). The V gene end was trimmed by 4 bases and the J gene end by 0 bases; junction bases not matched to a gene: 8. This CDR3 spans 16 amino acids. CDR3 residues: CASSPRTGYMNTEAFF. The CDR3 bases are TGTGCCAGCAGCCCGAGGACAGGGTACATGAACACTGAAGCTTTCTTT.

V and J are TRBV3-1 (or the pseudogene TRBV3-2) and TRBJ2-3; D is uncertain. V lost 2 bases to trimming and J lost 4 bases, with 10 bases between them. CDR1 is LGHDT, CDR2 YNNKEL, per germline (reference sequence). This CDR3 spans 14 amino acids. The CDR3 loop reads CASSQSPRADTQYF. DNA of the CDR3: TGTGCCAGCAGCCAAAGCCCTAGGGCAGATACGCAGTATTTT.

This clone was seen once. The V gene is TRBV19, the J gene TRBJ2-1; no clear D gene. Trimming stripped 1 base from V and 10 bases from J, with 11 bases between. In germline, CDR1 is LNHDA, CDR2 SQIVND (reference sequence). CDR3 length equals 13 residues. CDR3: CASSIGRMSEQFF. Here the CDR3 DNA reads TGTGCCAGTAGTATAGGCAGGATGTCAGAGCAGTTCTTC.